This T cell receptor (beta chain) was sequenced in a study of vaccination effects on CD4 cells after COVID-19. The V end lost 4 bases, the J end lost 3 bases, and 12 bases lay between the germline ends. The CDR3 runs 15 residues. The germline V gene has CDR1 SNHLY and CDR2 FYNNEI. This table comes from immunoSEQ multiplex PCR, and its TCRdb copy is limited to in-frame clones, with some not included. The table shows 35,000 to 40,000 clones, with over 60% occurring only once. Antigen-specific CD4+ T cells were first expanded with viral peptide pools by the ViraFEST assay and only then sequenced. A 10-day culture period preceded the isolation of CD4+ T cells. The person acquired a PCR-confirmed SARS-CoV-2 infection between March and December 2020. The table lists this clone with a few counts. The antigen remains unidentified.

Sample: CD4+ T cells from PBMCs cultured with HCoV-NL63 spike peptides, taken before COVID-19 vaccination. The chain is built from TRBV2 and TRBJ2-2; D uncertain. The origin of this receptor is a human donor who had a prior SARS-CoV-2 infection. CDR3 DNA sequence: TGTGCCAGCAGTGTTGGCACAGAATACACCGGGGAGCTGTTTTTT. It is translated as CASSVGTEYTGELFF.